Presented here are 18 T cell receptor beta chains from one specimen sequenced in a study of T cells after yellow fever vaccination. A single record per CDR3 protein comes from TCRdb applying MiXCR to the 5' RACE reads. This table holds 500,000 to 650,000 distinct CDR3 sequences, roughly a sixth found once. Sequenced material: PBMCs, taken less than 6 days after the first yellow fever vaccination. Source of these receptors: a man younger than 35 who received the YFV17D yellow fever vaccine.

This clonotype was counted many times. The chain carries TRBV4-3 and TRBJ1-2; D is perhaps TRBD1 (6 bases). Germline CDR1 reads LGHNA; CDR2 reads YSLEER. CDR3 size: 13 residues. V gave up 0 bases and J gave up 7 bases, with 9 bases separating them. CDR3 region: CASSQDSGVGYTF. The CDR3 DNA sequence: TGCGCCAGCAGCCAAGATTCAGGGGTTGGCTACACCTTC.

This clonotype was seen a handful of times. V usage is TRBV5-1 and J usage is TRBJ1-2; 8 nucleotides agree with TRBD1. Germline V lookup: CDR1 SGHRS, CDR2 YFSETQ. J gave up 8 bases and V 4 bases, and 10 bases lay outside the gene matches. The CDR3 runs to 14 residues. The CDR3 nucleotides read TGCGCCAGCAGCCCGATGGACAGGGAGAACGGCTACACCTTC. It yields the protein CASSPMDRENGYTF.

The chain employs TRBV27 and TRBJ2-2; no firm D call. Trimming pared 2 bases from V and 4 bases from J, leaving 8 bases between. This CDR3 spans 14 amino acids. Germline lookup yields CDR1 MNHEY and CDR2 SMNVEV (reference sequence). The CDR3 is CASSLGYLTGELFF. The DNA of the CDR3 is TGTGCCAGCAGTTTAGGCTACCTCACCGGGGAGCTGTTTTTT.

The chain couples TRBV7-8 to TRBJ2-7; D is uncertain. Germline assignment: CDR1 SGHVS and CDR2 FQNEAQ. V was cut by 3 bases and J by 0 bases, with 12 bases left in between. The CDR3 is made up of 15 amino acids. CDR3 protein: CASSFRSRTSYEQYV. DNA for the CDR3: TGTGCCAGCAGCTTTCGATCGAGAACCTCCTACGAGCAGTACGTC.

This chain uses TRBV7-2 with TRBJ1-6; D is undetermined. The germline V and J ends were trimmed by 10 bases and 2 bases, with 12 bases remaining between them. The germline CDR1 and CDR2 sequences are SGHTA and FQGNSA. The CDR3 spans 14 residues. The DNA of the CDR3 is TGTGCCACCAGAGATCAACCCTATAATTCACCCCTCCACTTT. It specifies CATRDQPYNSPLHF.

This clonotype has only a few counts. The chain has TRBV7-6 and TRBJ2-1; D is perhaps TRBD1 (7 bases). This CDR3 region has 14 residues. From germline, CDR1 is SGHVS and CDR2 FNYEAQ. The V and J ends lost 4 bases and 5 bases respectively, with 12 bases between them. The CDR3 DNA follows: TGTGCCAGCAGCTGGGGGGACAGTGACAATGAGCAGTTCTTC. It yields the protein CASSWGDSDNEQFF.

The DNA for the CDR3 is TGCAGTGCTAGTTCCCTCAGCTCCTACGAGCAGTACTTC. Amino acid sequence: CSASSLSSYEQYF. The rearrangement links TRBV20-1 to TRBJ2-7, with D uncertain. This CDR3 is built from 13 residues. CDR1 is DFQATT, CDR2 SNEGSKA, per germline (reference sequence). V lost 3 bases and J 0 bases, leaving 9 bases between the germline ends.

This clonotype turned up a few times. CDR3: CASSVEQVMNTEAFF. CDR3 DNA sequence: TGTGCCAGCAGCGTAGAACAAGTCATGAACACTGAAGCTTTCTTT. The rearrangement links TRBV9 to TRBJ1-1, with D uncertain. Germline CDR1 reads SGDLS; CDR2 reads YYNGEE. The CDR3 covers 15 residues. The V end lost 0 bases, the J end lost 0 bases, and 9 bases lay between the germline ends.

This clonotype was counted many times. The chain employs TRBV5-1 and TRBJ2-7, with D maybe TRBD1 (6 bases). CDR1 and CDR2 (germline): SGHRS, YFSETQ. V lost 0 bases and J 2 bases, leaving 9 bases between the germline ends. CDR3 length equals 14 residues. The CDR3 nucleotides are TGCGCCAGCAGCTTGGTTACAGGGCCCTACGAGCAGTACTTC. It codes for CASSLVTGPYEQYF. Using reference TRBV5-1 and TRBJ2-7 for the parts outside the CDR3, the full variable domain is KAGVTQTPRYLIKTRGQQVTLSCSPISGHRSVSWYQQTPGQGLQFLFEYFSETQRNKGNFPGRFSGRQFSNSRSEMNVSTLELGDSALYLCASSLVTGPYEQYFGPGTRLTVT.

The chain links TRBV20-1 to TRBJ2-5, with 12 positions matching TRBD2. CDR3 length: 17 residues. In germline, CDR1 is DFQATT, CDR2 SNEGSKA (reference sequence). V was pared by 0 bases and J by 5 bases, with 10 bases of the junction left unmatched. In DNA form, the CDR3 reads TGCAGTGCTAGAGACTTCCAACTAGCGGGGGGTGGTGAGACCCAGTACTTC. Residues: CSARDFQLAGGGETQYF.

The chain links TRBV20-1 to TRBJ2-5, with D tentatively TRBD2 (7 bases). Germline V gene lookup returns CDR1 DFQATT and CDR2 SNEGSKA (reference sequence). The CDR3 consists of 15 residues. The germline V and J ends were trimmed by 1 base and 2 bases, with 14 bases remaining between them. The CDR3 sequence is CSARVPGGPQETQYF. The CDR3 nucleotides read TGCAGTGCTAGAGTTCCGGGGGGCCCACAAGAGACCCAGTACTTC.

The chain joins TRBV4-3 to TRBJ2-3; D is ambiguous. Germline-derived CDR1 and CDR2 are LGHNA and YSLEER. The CDR3 is 14 residues long. The V and J ends lost 3 bases and 1 base respectively, with 8 bases between them. CDR3 residues: CASSHAQGTDTQYF. The CDR3 DNA reads TGCGCCAGCAGCCACGCCCAGGGCACAGATACGCAGTATTTT.

This clonotype appeared a few times. This chain joins TRBV6-1 and TRBJ2-5, with TRBD2 as a possible D gene (5 bases). V was trimmed by 8 bases and J by 3 bases, leaving 19 bases between them. The CDR3 runs to 15 residues. Germline loops: CDR1 MNHNS, CDR2 SASEGT. In DNA, the CDR3 is TGTGCCAGCGGACTTGGGAATGGGCATAAAGAGACCCAGTACTTC. Protein: CASGLGNGHKETQYF.

This rearrangement joins TRBV7-2 to TRBJ2-1; possibly TRBD1 or TRBD2 for D (6 bases each). Germline loops: CDR1 SGHTA, CDR2 FQGNSA. Trimming removed 8 bases at V and 8 bases at J, with 16 bases between. CDR3 length: 13 amino acids. Here the CDR3 DNA reads TGTGCCAGCCGAGGGGGGCACCTAGATGAGCAGTTCTTC. Its translation is CASRGGHLDEQFF.

V is TRBV20-1 and J is TRBJ2-1, with D perhaps TRBD2 (5 bases). The CDR3 runs 16 residues. CDR1 and CDR2 from the germline V gene are DFQATT and SNEGSKA (reference sequence). Between the trimmed V and J ends, which lost 3 bases and 5 bases, there was a span of 20 bases. CDR3 nucleotides: TGCAGTGCTAGCGCCTGGGAGCCAGGCCTGGACAATGAGCAGTTCTTC. It translates to CSASAWEPGLDNEQFF.

This chain joins TRBV21-1 and TRBJ1-5; no DNA check was done on the table's D call, TRBD1. TRBV21-1 is a pseudogene locus. The CDR3 is made up of 17 amino acids. The CDR3 DNA follows: TGTGCCAGCAGCGCGCAGATGGGACAGCTTGGCAATCAGCCCCAGCATTTT. Translation: CASSAQMGQLGNQPQHF.

This clonotype was picked up many times. The CDR3 loop is CASSFGVEQFF. The CDR3 DNA is TGTGCCAGCAGCTTTGGCGTTGAGCAGTTCTTC. The J gene is TRBJ2-1, the V gene TRBV7-9; D is uncertain. V lost 3 bases to trimming and J lost 9 bases, with 6 bases between them. Per the germline V gene, CDR1 is SEHNR and CDR2 is FQNEAQ (reference sequence). This CDR3 has 11 residues.

The table lists this clonotype with a few counts. The V gene is TRBV24-1, the J gene TRBJ1-2; D possibly corresponds to TRBD1 (5 bases). V shed 4 bases and J shed 6 bases, with 11 bases lying between them. There are 13 residues in the CDR3. Germline loops: CDR1 KGHDR, CDR2 SFDVKD. CDR3 bases: TGTGCCACCAGTGACCCAGGGAGCGATGGCTACACCTTC. It specifies CATSDPGSDGYTF.